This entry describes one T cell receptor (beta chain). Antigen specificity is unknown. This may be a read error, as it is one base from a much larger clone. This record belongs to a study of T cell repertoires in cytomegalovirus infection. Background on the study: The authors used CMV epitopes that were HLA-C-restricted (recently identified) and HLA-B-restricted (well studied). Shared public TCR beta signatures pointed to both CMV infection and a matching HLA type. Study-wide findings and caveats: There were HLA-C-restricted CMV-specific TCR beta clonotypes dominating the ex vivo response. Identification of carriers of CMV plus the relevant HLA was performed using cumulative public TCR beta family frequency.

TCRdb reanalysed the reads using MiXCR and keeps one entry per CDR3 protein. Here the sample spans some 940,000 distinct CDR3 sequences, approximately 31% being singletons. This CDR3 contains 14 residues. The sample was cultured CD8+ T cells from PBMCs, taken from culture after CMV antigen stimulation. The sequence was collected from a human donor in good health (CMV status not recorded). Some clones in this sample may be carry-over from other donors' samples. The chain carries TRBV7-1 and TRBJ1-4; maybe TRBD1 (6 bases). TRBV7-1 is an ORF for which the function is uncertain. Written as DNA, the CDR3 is TGTGTCAGCAGCCATCAGGACAGTCTTGAAAAACTGTTTTTT. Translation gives CVSSHQDSLEKLFF.